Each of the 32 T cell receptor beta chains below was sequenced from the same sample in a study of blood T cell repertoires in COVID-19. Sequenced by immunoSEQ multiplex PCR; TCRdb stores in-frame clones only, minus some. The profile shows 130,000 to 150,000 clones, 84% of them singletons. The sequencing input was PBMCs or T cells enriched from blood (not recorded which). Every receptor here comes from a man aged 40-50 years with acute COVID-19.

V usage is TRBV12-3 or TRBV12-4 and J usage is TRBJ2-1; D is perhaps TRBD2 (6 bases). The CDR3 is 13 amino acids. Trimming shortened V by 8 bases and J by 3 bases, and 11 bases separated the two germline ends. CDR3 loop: CASRDFLYNEQFF. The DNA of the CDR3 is TGTGCCAGCCGGGACTTCCTCTACAATGAGCAGTTCTTC.

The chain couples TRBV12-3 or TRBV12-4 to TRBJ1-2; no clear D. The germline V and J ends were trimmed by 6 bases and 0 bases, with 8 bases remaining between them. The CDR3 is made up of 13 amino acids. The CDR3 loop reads CASRVSANYGYTF. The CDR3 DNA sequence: TGTGCCAGCAGGGTCAGTGCTAACTATGGCTACACCTTC.

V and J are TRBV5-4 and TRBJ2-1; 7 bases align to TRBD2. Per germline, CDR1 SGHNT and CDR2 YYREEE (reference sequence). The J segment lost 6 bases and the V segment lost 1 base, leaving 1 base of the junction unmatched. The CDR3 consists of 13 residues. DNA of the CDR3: TGTGCCAGCAGCTTGACGGGAGGCAATGAGCAGTTCTTC. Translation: CASSLTGGNEQFF.

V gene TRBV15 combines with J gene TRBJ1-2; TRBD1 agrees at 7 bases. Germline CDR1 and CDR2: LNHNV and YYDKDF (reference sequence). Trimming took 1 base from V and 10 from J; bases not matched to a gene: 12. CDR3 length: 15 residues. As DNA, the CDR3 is TGTGCCACCAGCAGAGTCGACAGGGAATTTAGCCTCTACACCTTC. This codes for CATSRVDREFSLYTF.

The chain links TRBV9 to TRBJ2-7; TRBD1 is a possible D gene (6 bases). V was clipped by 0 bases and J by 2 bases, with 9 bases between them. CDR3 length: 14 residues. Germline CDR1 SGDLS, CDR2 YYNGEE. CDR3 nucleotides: TGTGCCAGCAGCGTAGGACAGGAGCCCTACGAGCAGTACTTC. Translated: CASSVGQEPYEQYF. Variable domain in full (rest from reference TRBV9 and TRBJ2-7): DSGVTQTPKHLITATGQRVTLRCSPRSGDLSVYWYQQSLDQGLQFLIQYYNGEERAKGNILERFSAQQFPDLHSELNLSSLELGDSALYFCASSVGQEPYEQYFGPGTRLTVT.

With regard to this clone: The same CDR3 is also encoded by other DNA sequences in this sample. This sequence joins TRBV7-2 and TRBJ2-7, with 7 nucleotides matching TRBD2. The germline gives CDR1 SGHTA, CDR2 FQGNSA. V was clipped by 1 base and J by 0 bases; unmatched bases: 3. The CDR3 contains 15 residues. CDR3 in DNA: TGTGCCAGCAGCTTAGGCGGCGGGAGCTCCTACGAGCAGTACTTC. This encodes CASSLGGGSSYEQYF. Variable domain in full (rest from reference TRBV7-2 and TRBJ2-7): GAGVSQSPSNKVTEKGKDVELRCDPISGHTALYWYRQSLGQGLEFLIYFQGNSAPDKSGLPSDRFSAERTGGSVSTLTIQRTQQEDSAVYLCASSLGGGSSYEQYFGPGTRLTVT.

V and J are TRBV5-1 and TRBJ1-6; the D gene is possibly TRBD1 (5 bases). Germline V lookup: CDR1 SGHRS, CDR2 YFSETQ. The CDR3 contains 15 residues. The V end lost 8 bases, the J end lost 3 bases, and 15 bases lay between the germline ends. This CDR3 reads CASREQEFYNSPLHF. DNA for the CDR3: TGCGCCAGTCGAGAACAGGAATTCTATAATTCACCCCTCCACTTT.

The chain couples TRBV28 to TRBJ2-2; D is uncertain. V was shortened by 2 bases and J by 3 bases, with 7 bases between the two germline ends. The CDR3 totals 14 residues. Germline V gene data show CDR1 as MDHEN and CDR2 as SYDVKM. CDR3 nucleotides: TGTGCCAGCAGTTTAAATCCGGACACCGGGGAGCTGTTTTTT. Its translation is CASSLNPDTGELFF. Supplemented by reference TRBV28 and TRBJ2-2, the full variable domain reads DVKVTQSSRYLVKRTGEKVFLECVQDMDHENMFWYRQDPGLGLRLIYFSYDVKMKEKGDIPEGYSVSREKKERFSLILESASTNQTSMYLCASSLNPDTGELFFGEGSRLTVL.

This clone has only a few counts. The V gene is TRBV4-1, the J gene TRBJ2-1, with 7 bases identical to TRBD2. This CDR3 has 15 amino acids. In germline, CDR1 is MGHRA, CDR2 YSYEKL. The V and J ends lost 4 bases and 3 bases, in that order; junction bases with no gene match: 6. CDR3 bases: TGCGCCAGCAGCCTGAGCGGGAACAGCTACAATGAGCAGTTCTTC. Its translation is CASSLSGNSYNEQFF.

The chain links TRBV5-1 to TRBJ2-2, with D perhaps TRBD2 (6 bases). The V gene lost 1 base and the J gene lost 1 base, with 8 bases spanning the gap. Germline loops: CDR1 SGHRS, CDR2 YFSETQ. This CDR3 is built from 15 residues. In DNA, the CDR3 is TGCGCCAGCAGCTTGTTTAGCGGGAACACCGGGGAGCTGTTTTTT. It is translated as CASSLFSGNTGELFF.

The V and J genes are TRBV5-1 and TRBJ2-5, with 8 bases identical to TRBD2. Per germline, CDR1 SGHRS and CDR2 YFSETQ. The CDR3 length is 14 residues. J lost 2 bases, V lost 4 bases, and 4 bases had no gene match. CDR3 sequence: CASSEASGQETQYF. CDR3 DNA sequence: TGCGCCAGCAGCGAGGCTAGCGGGCAAGAGACCCAGTACTTC.

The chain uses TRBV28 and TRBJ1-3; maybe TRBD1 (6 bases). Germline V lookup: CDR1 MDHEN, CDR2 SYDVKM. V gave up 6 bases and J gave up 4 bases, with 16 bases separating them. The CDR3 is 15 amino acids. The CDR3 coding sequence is TGTGCCAGCAGCCCGGGGGGGCGAGGGGGAAACACCATATATTTT. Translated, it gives CASSPGGRGGNTIYF.

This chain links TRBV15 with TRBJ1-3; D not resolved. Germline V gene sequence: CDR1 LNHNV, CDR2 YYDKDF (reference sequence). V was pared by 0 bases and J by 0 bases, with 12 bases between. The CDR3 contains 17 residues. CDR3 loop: CATSRDLVSGSGNTIYF. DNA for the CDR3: TGTGCCACCAGCAGAGATCTAGTATCTGGCTCTGGAAACACCATATATTTT.

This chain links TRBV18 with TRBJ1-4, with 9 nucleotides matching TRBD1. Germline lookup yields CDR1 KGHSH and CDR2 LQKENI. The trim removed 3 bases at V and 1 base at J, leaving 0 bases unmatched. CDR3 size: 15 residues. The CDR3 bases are TGTGCCAGCTCACCGGGACAGGGAACTAATGAAAAACTGTTTTTT. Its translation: CASSPGQGTNEKLFF.

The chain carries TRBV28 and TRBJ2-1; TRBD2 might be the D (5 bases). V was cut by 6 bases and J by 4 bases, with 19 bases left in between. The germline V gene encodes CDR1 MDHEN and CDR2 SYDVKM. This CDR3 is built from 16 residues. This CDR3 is CASRGDLFHRYNEQFF. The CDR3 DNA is TGTGCCAGCAGGGGAGACTTGTTTCATCGGTACAATGAGCAGTTCTTC.

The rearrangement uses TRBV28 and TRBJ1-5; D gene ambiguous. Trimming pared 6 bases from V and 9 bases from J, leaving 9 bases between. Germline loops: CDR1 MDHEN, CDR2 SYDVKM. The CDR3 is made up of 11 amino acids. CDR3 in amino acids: CASSGSWPQHF. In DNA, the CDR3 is TGTGCCAGCAGCGGGTCCTGGCCCCAGCATTTT.

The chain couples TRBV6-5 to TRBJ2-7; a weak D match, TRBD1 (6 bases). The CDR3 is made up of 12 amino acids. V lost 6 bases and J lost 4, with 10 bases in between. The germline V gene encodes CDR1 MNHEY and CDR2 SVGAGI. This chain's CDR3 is CASSLRGYEQYF. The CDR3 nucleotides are TGTGCCAGCAGCCTCAGGGGTTACGAGCAGTACTTC.

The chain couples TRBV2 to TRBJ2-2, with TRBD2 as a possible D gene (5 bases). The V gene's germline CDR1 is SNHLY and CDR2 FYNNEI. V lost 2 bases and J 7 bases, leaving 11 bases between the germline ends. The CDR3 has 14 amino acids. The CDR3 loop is CASSEQFGNGELFF. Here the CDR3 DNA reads TGTGCCAGCAGTGAACAATTCGGGAACGGGGAGCTGTTTTTT.

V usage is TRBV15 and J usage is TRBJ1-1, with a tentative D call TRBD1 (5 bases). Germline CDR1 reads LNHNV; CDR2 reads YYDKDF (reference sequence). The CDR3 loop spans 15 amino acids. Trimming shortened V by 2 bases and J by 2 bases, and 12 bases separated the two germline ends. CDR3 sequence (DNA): TGTGCCACCAGCAGAAACTTGGGGGGAAACACTGAAGCTTTCTTT. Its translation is CATSRNLGGNTEAFF.

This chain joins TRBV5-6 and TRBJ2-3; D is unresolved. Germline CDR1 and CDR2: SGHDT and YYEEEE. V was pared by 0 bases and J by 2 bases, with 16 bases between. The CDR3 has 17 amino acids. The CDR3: CASSLDGWSAYTDTQYF. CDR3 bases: TGTGCCAGCAGCTTGGACGGGTGGTCGGCCTACACAGATACGCAGTATTTT.

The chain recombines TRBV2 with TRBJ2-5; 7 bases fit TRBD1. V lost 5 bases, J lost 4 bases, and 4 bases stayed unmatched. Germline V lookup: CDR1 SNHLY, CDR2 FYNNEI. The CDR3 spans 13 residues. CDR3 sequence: CASSITGVETQYF. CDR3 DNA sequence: TGTGCCAGCAGTATCACAGGGGTAGAGACCCAGTACTTC.

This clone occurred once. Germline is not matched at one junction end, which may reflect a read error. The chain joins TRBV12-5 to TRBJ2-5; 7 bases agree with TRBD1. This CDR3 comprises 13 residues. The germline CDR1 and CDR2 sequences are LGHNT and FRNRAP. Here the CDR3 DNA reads TGTGCTAGTGCTTTGGGACAGACAGAGACCCAGTACTTC. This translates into CASALGQTETQYF.

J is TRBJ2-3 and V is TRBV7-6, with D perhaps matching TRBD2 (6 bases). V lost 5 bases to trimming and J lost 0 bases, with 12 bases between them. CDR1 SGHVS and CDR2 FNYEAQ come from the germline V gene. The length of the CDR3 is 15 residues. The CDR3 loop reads CASSPRSGSTDTQYF. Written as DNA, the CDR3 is TGTGCCAGCAGCCCTAGGAGCGGGAGCACAGATACGCAGTATTTT.

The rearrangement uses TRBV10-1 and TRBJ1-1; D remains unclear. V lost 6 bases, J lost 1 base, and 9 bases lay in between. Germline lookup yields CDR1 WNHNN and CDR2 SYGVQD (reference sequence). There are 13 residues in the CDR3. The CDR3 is CASSPHKNTEAFF. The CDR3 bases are TGCGCCAGCAGCCCTCACAAGAACACTGAAGCTTTCTTT.

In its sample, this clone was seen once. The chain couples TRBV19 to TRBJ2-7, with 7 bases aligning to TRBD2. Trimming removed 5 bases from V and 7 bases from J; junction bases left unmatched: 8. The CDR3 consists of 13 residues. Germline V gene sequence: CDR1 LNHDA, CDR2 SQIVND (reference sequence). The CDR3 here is CASSDGRAGEQYF. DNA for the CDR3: TGTGCCAGTAGTGATGGGAGGGCCGGGGAGCAGTACTTC.

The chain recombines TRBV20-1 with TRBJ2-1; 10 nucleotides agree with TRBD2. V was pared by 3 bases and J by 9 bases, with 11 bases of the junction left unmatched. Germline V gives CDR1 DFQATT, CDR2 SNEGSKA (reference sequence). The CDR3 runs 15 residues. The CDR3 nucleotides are TGCAGTGCTAGTTCAACTAGCGGGGAAAGCACTGAGCAGTTCTTC. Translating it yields CSASSTSGESTEQFF.

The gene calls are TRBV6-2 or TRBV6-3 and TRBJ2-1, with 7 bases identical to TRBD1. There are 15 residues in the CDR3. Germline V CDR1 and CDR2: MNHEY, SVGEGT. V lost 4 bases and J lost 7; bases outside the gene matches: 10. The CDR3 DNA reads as TGTGCCAGCAGTTTCCCCGGGACAGAGATTAATGAGCAGTTCTTC. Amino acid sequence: CASSFPGTEINEQFF.

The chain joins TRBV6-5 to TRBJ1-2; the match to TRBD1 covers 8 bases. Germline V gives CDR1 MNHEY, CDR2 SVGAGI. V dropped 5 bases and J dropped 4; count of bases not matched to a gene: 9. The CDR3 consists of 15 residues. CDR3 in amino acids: CASSTITGGGYGYTF. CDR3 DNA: TGTGCCAGCAGTACGATCACAGGGGGAGGCTATGGCTACACCTTC.

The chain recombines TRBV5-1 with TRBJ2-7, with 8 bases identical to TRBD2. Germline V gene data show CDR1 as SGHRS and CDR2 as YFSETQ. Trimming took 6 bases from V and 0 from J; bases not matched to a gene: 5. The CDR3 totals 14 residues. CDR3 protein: CASTDSGTSYEQYF. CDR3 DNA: TGCGCCAGCACCGATAGCGGGACCTCCTACGAGCAGTACTTC.

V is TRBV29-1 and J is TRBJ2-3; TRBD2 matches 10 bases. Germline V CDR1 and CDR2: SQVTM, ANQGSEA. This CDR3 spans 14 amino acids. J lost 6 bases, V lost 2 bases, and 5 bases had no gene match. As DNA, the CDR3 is TGCAGCGTTGAACTAGCGGGAGTTTTTGATACGCAGTATTTT. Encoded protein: CSVELAGVFDTQYF.

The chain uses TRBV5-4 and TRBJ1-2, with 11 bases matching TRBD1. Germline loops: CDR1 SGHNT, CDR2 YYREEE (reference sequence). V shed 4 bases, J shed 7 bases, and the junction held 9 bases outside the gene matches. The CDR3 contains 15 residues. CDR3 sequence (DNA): TGTGCCAGCAGCCACGGACAGGGGGCTTTTCCTGGCTACACCTTC. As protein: CASSHGQGAFPGYTF. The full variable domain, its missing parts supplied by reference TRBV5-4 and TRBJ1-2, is ETGVTQSPTHLIKTRGQQVTLRCSSQSGHNTVSWYQQALGQGPQFIFQYYREEENGRGNFPPRFSGLQFPNYSSELNVNALELDDSALYLCASSHGQGAFPGYTFGSGTRLTVV.

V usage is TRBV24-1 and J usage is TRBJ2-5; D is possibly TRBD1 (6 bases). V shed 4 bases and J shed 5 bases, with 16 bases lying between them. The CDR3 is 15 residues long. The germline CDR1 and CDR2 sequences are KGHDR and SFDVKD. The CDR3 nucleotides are TGTGCCACCAGTGAAAACGGACAGCCTGGGGAGACCCAGTACTTC. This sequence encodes CATSENGQPGETQYF.